Detailed here is one T cell receptor beta chain. As yet, its antigen is unknown. This sample was taken from a study of graft-versus-host responses after intestinal transplantation. Across the whole study: Each of the recipients got a multivisceral, liver-intestinal, or isolated intestinal transplant.

The assay was immunoSEQ multiplex PCR, and TCRdb's table has in-frame clones only and misses some. The sample lists over 65,000 clones, more than 85% occurring once. Study-wide results and limits: Present in recipient marrow, GvH clones included some that appeared first in ileum or blood.

CDR3 size: 14 residues. In germline, CDR1 is MNHEY, CDR2 SVGAGI. The V and J ends lost 5 bases and 3 bases respectively, with 14 bases between them. V usage is TRBV6-5 and J usage is TRBJ2-7; maybe TRBD1 (6 bases). This TCR was sampled from a human donor who was the organ donor for an intestinal transplant. The sequences come from unstimulated CD8+ T cells sorted from spleen or lymph node cells, collected before transplant. CDR3: CASSPGTSFYEQYF. The CDR3, as DNA: TGTGCCAGCAGTCCCGGGACATCGTTCTACGAGCAGTACTTC.